The 12 T cell receptor beta chains below come from one sample, sequenced in a study of shared clonotypes between healthy human individuals (TCRdb year 2020). Libraries came from the immunoSEQ multiplex PCR assay. Not all clones reach the TCRdb copy of this immuneACCESS table, which keeps in-frame sequences only. Checked studies attribute under half of the gap to unresolved V genes and leave the rest unexplained. This sample has 1.6 million or so clones in its table, and around 98.5% of those were observed once. Jointly, the top ten make up around 0.38% of the sample. Sequencing used naive CD4+ T cells sorted from blood. The cell subset or site label for this specimen denotes: CD45RA+ positively selected. The receptors stem from a man aged 25-45 years in good health.

The gene calls are TRBV18 and TRBJ2-6; unclear D gene. Trimming took 1 base from V and 2 from J, leaving 9 bases between them. Germline lookup yields CDR1 KGHSH and CDR2 LQKENI. The CDR3 spans 16 residues. In DNA form, the CDR3 reads TGTGCCAGCTCACCACGTTCCACGACTGGGGCCAACGTCCTGACTTTC. Translating gives CASSPRSTTGANVLTF.

The rearrangement joins TRBV5-1 to TRBJ1-5; the match to TRBD1 covers 10 bases. With 6 bases clipped from V and 5 bases from J, the junction kept 5 bases outside the gene matches. This CDR3 spans 14 amino acids. Germline CDR1 SGHRS, CDR2 YFSETQ. CDR3 sequence (DNA): TGCGCCAGCAAAAAAGGGACAGGGGATCAGCCCCAGCATTTT. It translates to CASKKGTGDQPQHF.

The V gene is TRBV6-5, the J gene TRBJ1-5; 8 bases map to TRBD1. CDR3 length: 15 amino acids. The J segment lost 9 bases and the V segment lost 6 bases, leaving 13 bases of the junction unmatched. Per germline, CDR1 MNHEY and CDR2 SVGAGI. The CDR3 spells CASSPGQGVGAPQHF. The CDR3 nucleotides are TGTGCCAGCAGCCCTGGACAGGGTGTTGGGGCGCCCCAGCATTTT.

The chain links TRBV5-1 to TRBJ2-3; D gene unclear. The V and J ends lost 4 bases and 0 bases respectively, with 6 bases between them. The CDR3 is 13 amino acids. Germline-derived CDR1 and CDR2 are SGHRS and YFSETQ. CDR3 in DNA: TGCGCCAGCAGCGAACGGAGCACAGATACGCAGTATTTT. Translation: CASSERSTDTQYF. Based on the CDR3 plus reference TRBV5-1 and TRBJ2-3, the full variable domain is KAGVTQTPRYLIKTRGQQVTLSCSPISGHRSVSWYQQTPGQGLQFLFEYFSETQRNKGNFPGRFSGRQFSNSRSEMNVSTLELGDSALYLCASSERSTDTQYFGPGTRLTVL.

Concerning this clone: One end of the junction varies from germline; a read error may be responsible. CDR3 bases: TGCGCCAGCAGTCAATCAACCGGGACTGGGCCCTCCCACGAGCAGTACTTC. Translated, it gives CASSQSTGTGPSHEQYF. V and J are TRBV23-1 and TRBJ2-7, with D possibly matching TRBD2 (6 bases). TRBV23-1 falls under the ORF class, with uncertain function. CDR3 length: 17 residues.

The CDR3 bases are TGTGCCAGCAGTGAAGCAATAACGGGCAGGGTCCCCTACGAGCAGTACTTC. Protein product: CASSEAITGRVPYEQYF. The rearrangement joins TRBV6-1 to TRBJ2-7, with a tentative D call TRBD1 (5 bases). Germline V CDR1 and CDR2: MNHNS, SASEGT. V lost 0 bases, J lost 2 bases, and 17 bases lay in between. There are 17 residues in the CDR3.

The chain joins TRBV2 to TRBJ2-7, with no clear D. V was pared by 8 bases and J by 1 base, with 6 bases between. The CDR3 extends over 11 amino acids. The germline V gene encodes CDR1 SNHLY and CDR2 FYNNEI. CDR3 DNA sequence: TGTGCCAGCCGGCAGTCCTACGAGCAGTACTTC. Protein product: CASRQSYEQYF.

CDR3 DNA: TGTGCCAGCAGCGGCGACAGGGGGGCCCAAGAGACCCAGTACTTC. Translating it yields CASSGDRGAQETQYF. The chain carries TRBV9 and TRBJ2-5; 9 bases agree with TRBD1. V dropped 3 bases and J dropped 1; count of bases not matched to a gene: 4. This CDR3 spans 15 amino acids. Germline values: CDR1 SGDLS, CDR2 YYNGEE.

In regard to this clone: The same CDR3 also results from other DNA sequences found in this sample. V usage is TRBV5-1 and J usage is TRBJ1-1, with a possible D match to TRBD1 (5 bases). CDR1 and CDR2 from the germline V gene are SGHRS and YFSETQ. The V end was cut by 0 bases, the J end by 0 bases, with 6 bases between. The CDR3 has 14 amino acids. The CDR3 DNA reads as TGCGCCAGCAGCTTGGGGGGCGTGAACACTGAAGCTTTCTTT. Translation gives CASSLGGVNTEAFF.

This chain connects TRBV28 to TRBJ1-5, with D possibly TRBD1 on 6 matching bases. V gave up 5 bases and J gave up 5 bases, with 19 bases separating them. The germline V gene encodes CDR1 MDHEN and CDR2 SYDVKM. The CDR3 is made up of 16 amino acids. The DNA of the CDR3 is TGTGCCAGCAGTCCCGGACAGCCAAGGGCCCATCAGCCCCAGCATTTT. This translates into CASSPGQPRAHQPQHF.

This sequence joins TRBV4-3 and TRBJ2-5, with a possible D match to TRBD1 (6 bases). The CDR3 length is 14 residues. Germline V gene data show CDR1 as LGHNA and CDR2 as YSLEER. The V end lost 0 bases, the J end lost 5 bases, and 10 bases lay between the germline ends. Here the CDR3 DNA reads TGCGCCAGCAGCCAAGATTTTAGGGGGGAGACCCAGTACTTC. This sequence encodes CASSQDFRGETQYF.

V usage is TRBV10-1 and J usage is TRBJ2-3, with unresolved D. The CDR3 covers 15 residues. Germline values: CDR1 WNHNN, CDR2 SYGVQD (reference sequence). V lost 8 bases and J 0 bases, leaving 15 bases between the germline ends. CDR3 in amino acids: CASVPPATSTDTQYF. CDR3 coding DNA: TGCGCCAGCGTACCTCCTGCGACCAGCACAGATACGCAGTATTTT.